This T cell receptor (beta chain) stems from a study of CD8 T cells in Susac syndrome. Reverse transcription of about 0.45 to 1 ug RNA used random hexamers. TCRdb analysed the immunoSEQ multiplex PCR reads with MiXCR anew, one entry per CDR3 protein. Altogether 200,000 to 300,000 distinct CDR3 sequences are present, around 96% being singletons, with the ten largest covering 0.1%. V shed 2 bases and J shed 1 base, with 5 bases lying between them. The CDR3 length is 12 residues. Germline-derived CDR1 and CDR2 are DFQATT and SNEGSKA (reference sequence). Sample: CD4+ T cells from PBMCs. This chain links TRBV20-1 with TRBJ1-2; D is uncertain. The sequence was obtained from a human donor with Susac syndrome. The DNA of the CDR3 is TGCAGTGCTAGAATAGTTAACTATGGCTACACCTTC. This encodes CSARIVNYGYTF.